The 9 T cell receptor beta chains listed next were all sequenced from one sample in a study of blood T cells in healthy people across ages. Alongside a J-beta primer mix, a sample-barcoded 5' primer served in a second PCR lasting roughly 6 to 11 cycles. TCRdb analysed the 5' RACE reads with MiXCR anew, one entry per CDR3 protein. The repertoire has 650,000 to 800,000 distinct CDR3 sequences, under 45% of them found once; the top ten carry about 19%. Sample: blood. The receptors stem from a man in his fifties or sixties in good health.

J is TRBJ1-4 and V is TRBV29-1; maybe TRBD1 (5 bases). The CDR3 loop spans 15 amino acids. Between the trimmed V and J ends, which lost 0 bases and 11 bases, there was a span of 19 bases. CDR1 and CDR2 from the germline V gene are SQVTM and ANQGSEA. The CDR3 reads CSVEDLGGDSGKLFF. The CDR3 bases are TGCAGCGTTGAAGATCTGGGTGGGGACTCCGGGAAACTGTTTTTT.

The rearrangement joins TRBV7-9 to TRBJ1-1; 7 positions match TRBD1. Germline V lookup: CDR1 SEHNR, CDR2 FQNEAQ (reference sequence). Unmatched junction bases numbered 13, after V lost 5 bases and J lost 4 bases. This CDR3 comprises 16 residues. CDR3 in amino acids: CASSTGDSQVGTEAFF. As DNA, the CDR3 is TGTGCCAGCAGCACAGGGGACAGCCAGGTCGGCACTGAAGCTTTCTTT.

This clonotype has more than one count but fewer than ten. A single base separates this from a much larger clone, so it may be a read error. The chain links TRBV19 to TRBJ2-7; 7 positions agree with TRBD2. Germline CDR1 reads LNHDA; CDR2 reads SQIVND (reference sequence). The length of the CDR3 is 15 residues. V lost 0 bases and J lost 7; bases outside the gene matches: 9. This CDR3 reads CASSIEGTTYNEQYF. CDR3 in DNA: TGTGCCAGTAGTATAGAGGGGACTACCTACAATGAGCAGTACTTC. Combining the CDR3 with reference TRBV19 and TRBJ2-7 gives the whole variable domain DGGITQSPKYLFRKEGQNVTLSCEQNLNHDAMYWYRQDPGQGLRLIYYSQIVNDFQKGDIAEGYSVSREKKESFPLTVTSAQKNPTAFYLCASSIEGTTYNEQYFGPGTRLTVT.

This clonotype turned up a few times. The chain joins TRBV20-1 to TRBJ2-6; TRBD2 matches at 7 bases. CDR3 length equals 16 residues. Germline CDR1 and CDR2: DFQATT and SNEGSKA (reference sequence). J was trimmed by 4 bases and V by 3 bases; bases with no gene match: 9. Written as DNA, the CDR3 is TGCAGTGCTAGTCGGCTGGGAGCGGGGGGGGCCAACGTCCTGACTTTC. Protein: CSASRLGAGGANVLTF.

V and J are TRBV12-3 or TRBV12-4 and TRBJ2-5; tentatively, D is TRBD1 or TRBD2 (7 bases each). The CDR3 covers 13 residues. V was cut by 5 bases and J by 11 bases, with 18 bases left in between. This chain's CDR3 is CASSVKGRGQQYF. CDR3 in DNA: TGTGCCAGCAGTGTAAAAGGGAGGGGGCAGCAGTACTTC.

CDR3 loop: CASSFREWTPLFYGYTF. The CDR3 coding sequence is TGTGCCAGCAGCTTTCGGGAGTGGACGCCCTTATTCTATGGCTACACCTTC. The J gene is TRBJ1-2, the V gene TRBV12-1. TRBV12-1 constitutes a pseudogene. The CDR3 has 17 residues.

The chain joins TRBV12-3 or TRBV12-4 to TRBJ1-6; D is ambiguous. The CDR3 runs 17 residues. V was cut by 4 bases and J by 0 bases, with 13 bases left in between. CDR3 sequence reads: CASSSGLVSSYNSPLHF. The DNA of the CDR3 is TGTGCCAGCAGTTCAGGACTGGTGAGCTCCTATAATTCACCCCTCCACTTT.

This clonotype came up once. A much larger clone lies a single base off, so this may be a read error. The rearrangement uses TRBV7-2 and TRBJ2-7; 9 bases match TRBD1. Germline lookup yields CDR1 SGHTA and CDR2 FQGNSA. The CDR3 spans 14 residues. CDR3 in amino acids: CASSPRDRAYERYF. CDR3 DNA: TGTGCCAGCAGCCCCCGGGACAGGGCCTACGAGCGGTACTTC.

This clonotype was observed a few times. The genes are TRBV20-1 and TRBJ2-1; 9 bases align to TRBD1. In germline, CDR1 is DFQATT, CDR2 SNEGSKA (reference sequence). CDR3 length: 14 amino acids. Trimming removed 6 bases from V and 6 bases from J; junction bases left unmatched: 9. The CDR3 DNA sequence: TGCAGTGCCCTCACAGGGGGCGCGGTCAATGAGCAGTTCTTC. It codes for CSALTGGAVNEQFF.